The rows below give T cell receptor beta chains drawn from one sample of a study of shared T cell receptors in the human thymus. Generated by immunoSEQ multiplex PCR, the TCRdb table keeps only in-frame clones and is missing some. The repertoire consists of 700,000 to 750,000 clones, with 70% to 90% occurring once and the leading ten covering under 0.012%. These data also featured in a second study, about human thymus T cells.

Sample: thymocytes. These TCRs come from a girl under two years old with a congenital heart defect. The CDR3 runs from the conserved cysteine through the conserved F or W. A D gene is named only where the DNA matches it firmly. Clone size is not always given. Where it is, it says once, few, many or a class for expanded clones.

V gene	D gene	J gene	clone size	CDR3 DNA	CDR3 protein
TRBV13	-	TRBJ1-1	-	TGTGCCAGCAGCTTATCCTCGGACAACAACACTGAAGCTTTCTTT	CASSLSSDNNTEAFF
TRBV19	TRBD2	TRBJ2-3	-	TGTGCCAGCGCCGAGCGGGGGAGCACAGATACGCAGTATTTT	CASAERGSTDTQYF
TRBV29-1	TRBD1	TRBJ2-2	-	TGCAGCGTTCGCGTGCCAGCAGCTGAGACAGGGTACACCGGGGAGCTGTTTTTT	CSVRVPAAETGYTGELFF
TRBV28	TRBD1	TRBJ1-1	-	TGTGCCAGCAGTTCATTAAGACAGGGCCCTTTGGCTGCTTTCTTT	CASSSLRQGPLAAFF
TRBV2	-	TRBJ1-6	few	TGTGCCAGCAGTGAAACCCAGGGGTATAATTCACCCCTCCACTTT	CASSETQGYNSPLHF
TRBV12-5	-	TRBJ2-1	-	TGTGCTAGTGGTGCCTTGGCTGAGCAGTTCTTC	CASGALAEQFF
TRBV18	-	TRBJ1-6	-	TGTGCCAGCTCACTTGGAATCAGGGATGATTCACCCCTCCACTTT	CASSLGIRDDSPLHF
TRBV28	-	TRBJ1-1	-	TGTGCCAGCAGCCTTAACACAGAGGGCACTGAAGCTTTCTTT	CASSLNTEGTEAFF
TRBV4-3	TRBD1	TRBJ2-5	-	TGCGCCAGCAGCCAAGACCGACAGGGGATCGAGACCCAGTACTTC	CASSQDRQGIETQYF
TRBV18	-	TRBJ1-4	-	TGTGCCAGCTCACCCTGGGCCACAGGGACGACAAATGAAAAACTGTTTTTT	CASSPWATGTTNEKLFF
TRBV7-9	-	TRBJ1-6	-	TGTGCCAGCAGCTTAGGGACAGAGTTTTATAATGATTCACCCCTCCACTTT	CASSLGTEFYNDSPLHF
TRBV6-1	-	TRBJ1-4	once	TGTGCCAGCAGTGAAGCCCGGGCGACAGCTCTTAATGAAAAACTGTTTTTT	CASSEARATALNEKLFF
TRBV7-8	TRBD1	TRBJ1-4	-	TGTGCCAGCAGCTTAGTTTGGGGACAGGGAAATGAAAAACTGTTTTTT	CASSLVWGQGNEKLFF
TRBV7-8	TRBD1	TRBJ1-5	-	TGTGCCAGCAGCTTAGCGCAGGACAGGGGGGAACAGCCCCAGCATTTT	CASSLAQDRGEQPQHF
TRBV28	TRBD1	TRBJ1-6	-	TGTGCCAGCGGGGACAGCTCAGATTCACCCCTCCACTTT	CASGDSSDSPLHF
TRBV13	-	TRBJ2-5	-	TGTGCCAGCAGCTCTCTAACCTTGAGGGGGAAGGGTCGAGAGACCCAGTACTTC	CASSSLTLRGKGRETQYF
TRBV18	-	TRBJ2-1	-	TGTGCCAGCTCACCGATCCGGAGCAATGAGCAGTTCTTC	CASSPIRSNEQFF
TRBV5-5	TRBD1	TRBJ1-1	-	TGTGCCAGCAGCCAACAGGGGGGGAGCCCTGAAGCTTTCTTT	CASSQQGGSPEAFF
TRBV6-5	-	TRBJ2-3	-	TGTGCCAGCAGTTCCCCCGCCGGGATTGGCACAGATACGCAGTATTTT	CASSSPAGIGTDTQYF
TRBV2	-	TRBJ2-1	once	TGTGCCAGCAGTGAAAGCGTCGGCAGCGATGAGCAGTTCTTC	CASSESVGSDEQFF
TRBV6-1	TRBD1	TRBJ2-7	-	TGTGCCAGCAGTGACGACAGGGGGCGCAGCTCCTACGAGCAGTACTTC	CASSDDRGRSSYEQYF
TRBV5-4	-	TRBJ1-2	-	TGTGCCAGCAGACTATCCGGGTCCTCCTACTATGACTATGGCTACACCTTC	CASRLSGSSYYDYGYTF
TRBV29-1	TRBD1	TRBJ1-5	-	TGCAGCGCATCGGGACAGGGGAATCAGCCCCAGCATTTT	CSASGQGNQPQHF
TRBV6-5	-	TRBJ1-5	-	TGTGCCAGCAGTAACTATAGGGGACAGCCCCAGCATTTT	CASSNYRGQPQHF
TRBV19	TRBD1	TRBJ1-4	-	TGTGCCAGTAGTAAGACAGGGTCCAGTGAAAAACTGTTTTTT	CASSKTGSSEKLFF
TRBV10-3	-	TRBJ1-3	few	TGTGCCATCAGGTCTTCGGGGCAGGGGATGGCTGGAAACACCATATATTTT	CAIRSSGQGMAGNTIYF
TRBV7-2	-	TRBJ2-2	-	TGTGCCAGCAGCTTAGCCCGGGGAGCCGGGGAGCTGTTTTTT	CASSLARGAGELFF
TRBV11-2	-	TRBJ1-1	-	TGTGCCAGCAGCTCCCCCCCAGGGATCTACACTGAAGCTTTCTTT	CASSSPPGIYTEAFF
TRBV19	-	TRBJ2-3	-	TGTGCCAGTAGTAACGGACAACGGTATTTT	CASSNGQRYF
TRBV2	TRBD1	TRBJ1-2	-	TGTGCCAGCAGCCCCCCGGGACAGGGGGATGGCTACACCTTC	CASSPPGQGDGYTF
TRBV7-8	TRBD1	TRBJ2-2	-	TGTGCCAGCAGCTCCACAGGGGGCAGCACCGGGGAGCTGTTTTTT	CASSSTGGSTGELFF
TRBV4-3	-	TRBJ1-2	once	TGCGCCAGCAGCCAAGATTCAGGTTGGGGAGGGAACTATGGCTACACCTTC	CASSQDSGWGGNYGYTF
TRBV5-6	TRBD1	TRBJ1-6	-	TGTGCCAGCAGCTTGAAGGACGACAGGGTAGATAATTCACCCCTCCACTTT	CASSLKDDRVDNSPLHF
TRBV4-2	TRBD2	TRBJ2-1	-	TGTGCCAGCAGCCATAGGACTAGCGGGGCGTCCTACAATGAGCAGTTCTTC	CASSHRTSGASYNEQFF
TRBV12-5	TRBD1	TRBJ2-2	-	TGTGCTAGTGATGGGGACAGGGAACGGCTCGGCCACACCGGGGAGCTGTTTTTT	CASDGDRERLGHTGELFF
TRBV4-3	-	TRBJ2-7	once	TGCGCCAGCAGCCAAGATAGCGGCCAACGGCCTGCCGAGCAGTACTTC	CASSQDSGQRPAEQYF
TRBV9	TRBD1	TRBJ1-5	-	TGTGCCAGCAGCCCGGGACAGGCCCTCAATCAGCCCCAGCATTTT	CASSPGQALNQPQHF
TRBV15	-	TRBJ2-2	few	TGTGCCACCAGCAGAGCCATCCCGGGCACCGGGGAGCTGTTTTTT	CATSRAIPGTGELFF
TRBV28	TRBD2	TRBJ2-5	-	TGTGCCAGCGGCCCCTCGACTAGCGGGGACGAGACCCAGTACTTC	CASGPSTSGDETQYF
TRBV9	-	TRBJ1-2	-	TGTGCCAGCAGCGTAGGGCGGGGGGGGTATGGCTACACCTTC	CASSVGRGGYGYTF
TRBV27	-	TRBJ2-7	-	TGTGCCAGCAGTTTATCCTTCCGGCAGGGTCCGGCCGAGCAGTACTTC	CASSLSFRQGPAEQYF
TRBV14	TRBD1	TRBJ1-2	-	TGTGCCAGCAGCCAAACGACCTTCGACAGGGTCTACACCTTC	CASSQTTFDRVYTF
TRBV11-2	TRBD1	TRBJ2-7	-	TGTGCCAGCAACCCGGGACAGGGAGGCTCCTACGAGCAGTACTTC	CASNPGQGGSYEQYF
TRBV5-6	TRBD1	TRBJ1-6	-	TGTGCCAGCAGCTCAAATTTACAGGGGGCGGATTCACCCCTCCACTTT	CASSSNLQGADSPLHF
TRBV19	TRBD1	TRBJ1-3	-	TGTGCCAGTAGTCTCCTCGTAGGGACAGGGGAAGGAAACACCATATATTTT	CASSLLVGTGEGNTIYF
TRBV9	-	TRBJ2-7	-	TGTGCCAGCAGCCGGGAGGGGGGACAGAGTCCCTACGAGCAGTACTTC	CASSREGGQSPYEQYF
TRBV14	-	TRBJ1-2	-	TGTGCCAGCAGCCAAGTTTTAGTTGCGGGGCAGAGACAACCCGGGGCCCTTAACTATGGCTACACCTTC	CASSQVLVAGQRQPGALNYGYTF
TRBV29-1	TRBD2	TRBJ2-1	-	TGCAGCGTTGGTAAGGAGCGGGGGGGCGGCAATGAGCAGTTCTTC	CSVGKERGGGNEQFF
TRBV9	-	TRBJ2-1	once	TGTGCCAGCAGCGTAGGAACGGGGAGATACAATGAGCAGTTCTTC	CASSVGTGRYNEQFF
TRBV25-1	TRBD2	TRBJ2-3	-	TGTGCCAGCAGTGAACGGGCGGGGGGCACAGATACGCAGTATTTT	CASSERAGGTDTQYF
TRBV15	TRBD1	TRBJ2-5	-	TGTGCCACCAGCAGAGCCCCGGGACAGCGCCAAGAGACCCAGTACTTC	CATSRAPGQRQETQYF
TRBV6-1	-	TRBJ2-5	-	TGTGCCAGCAGTGTCCGGGACAACCAAGAGACCCAGTACTTC	CASSVRDNQETQYF
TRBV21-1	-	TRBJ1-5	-	TGTGCCAGCAGCAAAGTGGACAGGACAGATAGCAATCAGCCCCAGCATTTT	CASSKVDRTDSNQPQHF